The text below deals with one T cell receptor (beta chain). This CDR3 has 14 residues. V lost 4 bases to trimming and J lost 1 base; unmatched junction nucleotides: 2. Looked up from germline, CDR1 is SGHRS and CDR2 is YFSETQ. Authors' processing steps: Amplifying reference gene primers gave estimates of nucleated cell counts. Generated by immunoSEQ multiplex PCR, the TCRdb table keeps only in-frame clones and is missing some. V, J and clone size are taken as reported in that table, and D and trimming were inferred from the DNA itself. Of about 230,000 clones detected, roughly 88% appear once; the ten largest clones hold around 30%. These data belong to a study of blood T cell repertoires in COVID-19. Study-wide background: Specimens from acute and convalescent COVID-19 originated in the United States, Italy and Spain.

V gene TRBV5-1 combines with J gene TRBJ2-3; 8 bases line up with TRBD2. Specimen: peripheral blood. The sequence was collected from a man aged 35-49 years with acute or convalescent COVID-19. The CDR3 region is CASSAREGTDTQYF. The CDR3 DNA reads TGCGCCAGCAGCGCGCGGGAGGGCACAGATACGCAGTATTTT.